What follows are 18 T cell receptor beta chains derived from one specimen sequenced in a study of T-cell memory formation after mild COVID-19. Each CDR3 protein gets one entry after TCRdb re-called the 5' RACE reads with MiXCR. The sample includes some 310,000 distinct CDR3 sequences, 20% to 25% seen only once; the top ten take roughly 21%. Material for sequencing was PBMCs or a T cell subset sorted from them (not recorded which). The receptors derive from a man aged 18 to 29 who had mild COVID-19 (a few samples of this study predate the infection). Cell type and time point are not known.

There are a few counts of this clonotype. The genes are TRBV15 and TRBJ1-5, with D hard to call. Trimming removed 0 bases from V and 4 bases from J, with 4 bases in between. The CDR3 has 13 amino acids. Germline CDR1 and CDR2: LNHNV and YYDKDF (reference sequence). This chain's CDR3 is CATSRDKNQPQHF. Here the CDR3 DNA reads TGTGCCACCAGCAGAGATAAGAATCAGCCCCAGCATTTT.

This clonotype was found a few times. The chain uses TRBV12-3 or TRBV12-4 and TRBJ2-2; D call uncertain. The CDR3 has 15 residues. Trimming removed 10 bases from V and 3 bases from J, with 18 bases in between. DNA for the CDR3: TGTGCCATTTCACTTCCGGACGGATACACCGGGGAGCTGTTTTTT. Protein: CAISLPDGYTGELFF.

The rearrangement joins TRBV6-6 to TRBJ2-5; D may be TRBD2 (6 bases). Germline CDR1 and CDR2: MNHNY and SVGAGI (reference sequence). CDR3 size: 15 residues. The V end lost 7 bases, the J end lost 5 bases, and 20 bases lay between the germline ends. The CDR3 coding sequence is TGTGCCAGCACGACCCAGGCGGGACGGAGGGAGACCCAGTACTTC. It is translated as CASTTQAGRRETQYF.

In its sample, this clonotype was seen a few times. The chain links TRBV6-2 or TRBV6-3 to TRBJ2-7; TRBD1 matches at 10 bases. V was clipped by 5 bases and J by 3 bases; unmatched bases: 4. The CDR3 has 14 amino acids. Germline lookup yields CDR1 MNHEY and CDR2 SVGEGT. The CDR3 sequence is CASSQGTGVYEQYF. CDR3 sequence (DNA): TGTGCCAGCAGTCAGGGGACAGGGGTCTACGAGCAGTACTTC.

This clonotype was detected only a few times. The CDR3 is CASSYLPGDYEQYF. The DNA for the CDR3 is TGTGCCAGCAGCTACCTCCCCGGGGACTACGAGCAGTACTTC. This chain links TRBV7-3 with TRBJ2-7; D possibly corresponds to TRBD2 (5 bases). Germline loops: CDR1 SGHTA, CDR2 FQGTGA. This CDR3 is built from 14 residues. V lost 4 bases, J lost 3 bases, and 13 bases lay in between.

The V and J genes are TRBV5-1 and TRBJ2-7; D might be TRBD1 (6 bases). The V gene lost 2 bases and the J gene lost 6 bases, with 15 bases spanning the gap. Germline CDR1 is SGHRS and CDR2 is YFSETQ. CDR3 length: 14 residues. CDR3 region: CASSLLQGWGEQYF. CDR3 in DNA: TGCGCCAGCAGCTTACTACAGGGTTGGGGCGAGCAGTACTTC.

The CDR3 loop reads CASSGGGAGETQYF. Here the CDR3 DNA reads TGTGCCAGCAGCGGCGGGGGGGCCGGAGAGACCCAGTACTTC. The chain combines TRBV7-2 with TRBJ2-5; 9 bases match TRBD2. Germline lookup yields CDR1 SGHTA and CDR2 FQGNSA. After removal of 5 bases from V and 4 bases from J, the junction contained 5 bases not matched to a gene. The CDR3 is 14 amino acids. Based on the CDR3 plus reference TRBV7-2 and TRBJ2-5, the full variable domain is GAGVSQSPSNKVTEKGKDVELRCDPISGHTALYWYRQSLGQGLEFLIYFQGNSAPDKSGLPSDRFSAERTGGSVSTLTIQRTQQEDSAVYLCASSGGGAGETQYFGPGTRLLVL.

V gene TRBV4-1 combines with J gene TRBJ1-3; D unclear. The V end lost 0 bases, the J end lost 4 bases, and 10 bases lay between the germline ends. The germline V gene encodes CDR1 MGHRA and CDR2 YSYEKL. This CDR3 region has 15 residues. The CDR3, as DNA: TGCGCCAGCAGCCAAGATCTCGACCCCGGAAACACCATATATTTT. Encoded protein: CASSQDLDPGNTIYF.

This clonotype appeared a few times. CDR3 sequence (DNA): TGTGCCAGCAGCCTTCTTTTGGACGGGAACAATGAGCAGTTCTTC. This sequence encodes CASSLLLDGNNEQFF. The chain couples TRBV7-8 to TRBJ2-1, with D possibly matching TRBD2 (5 bases). This CDR3 region has 15 residues. V was cut by 5 bases and J by 5 bases, with 16 bases left in between. Germline V gene lookup returns CDR1 SGHVS and CDR2 FQNEAQ.

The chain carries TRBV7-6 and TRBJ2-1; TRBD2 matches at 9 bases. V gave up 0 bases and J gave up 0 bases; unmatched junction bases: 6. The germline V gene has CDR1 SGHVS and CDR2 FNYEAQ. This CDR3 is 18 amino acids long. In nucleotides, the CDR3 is TGTGCCAGCAGCTTAGCGGATAGCGGGGGCAGCTCCTACAATGAGCAGTTCTTC. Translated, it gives CASSLADSGGSSYNEQFF.

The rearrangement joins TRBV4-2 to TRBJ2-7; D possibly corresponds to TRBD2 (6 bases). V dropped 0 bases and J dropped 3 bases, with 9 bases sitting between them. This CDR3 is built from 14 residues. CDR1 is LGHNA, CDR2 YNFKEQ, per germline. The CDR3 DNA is TGTGCCAGCAGCCAAGATATGGGGGGCTACGAGCAGTACTTC. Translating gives CASSQDMGGYEQYF.

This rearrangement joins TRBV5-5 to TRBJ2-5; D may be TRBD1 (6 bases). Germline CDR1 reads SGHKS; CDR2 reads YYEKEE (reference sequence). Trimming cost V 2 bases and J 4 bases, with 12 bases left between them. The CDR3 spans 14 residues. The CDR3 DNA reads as TGTGCCAGCAGCTTACAGGGCTACCTAGAGACCCAGTACTTC. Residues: CASSLQGYLETQYF.

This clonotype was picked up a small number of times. Here the CDR3 DNA reads TGTGCCAGCTCACAGCAGGGGGCTCACGAGCAGTACGTC. Its translation: CASSQQGAHEQYV. This chain joins TRBV18 and TRBJ2-7; 8 positions agree with TRBD1. The trim removed 4 bases at V and 5 bases at J, leaving 4 bases unmatched. This CDR3 is 13 amino acids long. Germline loops: CDR1 KGHSH, CDR2 LQKENI.

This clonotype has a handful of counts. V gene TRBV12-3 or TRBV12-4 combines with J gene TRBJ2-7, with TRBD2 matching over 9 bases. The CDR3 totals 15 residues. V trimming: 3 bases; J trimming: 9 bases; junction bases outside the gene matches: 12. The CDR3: CASSFGLAGNSRQYF. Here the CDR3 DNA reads TGTGCCAGCAGTTTCGGTCTAGCGGGGAACTCACGGCAGTACTTC.

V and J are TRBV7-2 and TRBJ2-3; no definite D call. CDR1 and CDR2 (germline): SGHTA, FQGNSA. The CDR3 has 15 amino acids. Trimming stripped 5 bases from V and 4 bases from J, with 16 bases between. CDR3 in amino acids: CASSPGPRAPDTQYF. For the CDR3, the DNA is TGTGCCAGCAGCCCCGGTCCCCGAGCCCCAGATACGCAGTATTTT. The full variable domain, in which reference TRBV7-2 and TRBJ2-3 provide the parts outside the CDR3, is GAGVSQSPSNKVTEKGKDVELRCDPISGHTALYWYRQSLGQGLEFLIYFQGNSAPDKSGLPSDRFSAERTGGSVSTLTIQRTQQEDSAVYLCASSPGPRAPDTQYFGPGTRLTVL.

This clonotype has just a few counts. The CDR3 reads CASSTGDGGETQYF. The CDR3 DNA follows: TGTGCCAGCAGCACCGGAGATGGGGGAGAGACCCAGTACTTC. This rearrangement joins TRBV7-8 to TRBJ2-5; either TRBD1 or TRBD2 may fit D (5 bases each). Trimming shortened V by 5 bases and J by 4 bases, and 14 bases separated the two germline ends. Looked up from germline, CDR1 is SGHVS and CDR2 is FQNEAQ. The CDR3 spans 14 residues. The full variable domain, completed using reference TRBV7-8 and TRBJ2-5, is GAGVSQSPRYKVAKRGQDVALRCDPISGHVSLFWYQQALGQGPEFLTYFQNEAQLDKSGLPSDRFFAERPEGSVSTLKIQRTQQEDSAVYLCASSTGDGGETQYFGPGTRLLVL.

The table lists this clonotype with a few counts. The CDR3 DNA reads as TGTGCCAGCAGTTTAGAGTTGTCTAGACGCACAGATACGCAGTATTTT. The encoded protein is CASSLELSRRTDTQYF. V is TRBV12-3 or TRBV12-4 and J is TRBJ2-3; D remains ambiguous. The CDR3 covers 16 residues. Trimming took 1 base from V and 1 from J, leaving 12 bases between them.

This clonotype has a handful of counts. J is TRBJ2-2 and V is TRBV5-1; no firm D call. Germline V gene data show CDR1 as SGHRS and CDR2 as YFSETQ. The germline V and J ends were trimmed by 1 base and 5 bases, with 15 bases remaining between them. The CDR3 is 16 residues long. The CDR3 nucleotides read TGCGCCAGCAGCTTGTTGTCAGGCGTCTTGACCGGGGAGCTGTTTTTT. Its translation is CASSLLSGVLTGELFF.